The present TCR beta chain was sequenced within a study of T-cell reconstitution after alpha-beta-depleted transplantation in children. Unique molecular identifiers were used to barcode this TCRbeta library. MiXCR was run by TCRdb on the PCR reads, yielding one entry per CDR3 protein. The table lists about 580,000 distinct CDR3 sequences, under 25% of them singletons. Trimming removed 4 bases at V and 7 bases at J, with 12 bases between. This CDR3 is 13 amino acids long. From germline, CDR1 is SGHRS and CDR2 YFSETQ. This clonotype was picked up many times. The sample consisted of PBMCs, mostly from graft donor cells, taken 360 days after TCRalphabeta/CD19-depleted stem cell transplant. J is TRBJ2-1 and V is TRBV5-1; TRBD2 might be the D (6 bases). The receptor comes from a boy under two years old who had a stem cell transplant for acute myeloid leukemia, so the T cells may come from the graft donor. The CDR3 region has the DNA TGCGCCAGCAGCCTAGGGACTCTGAATGAGCAGTTCTTC. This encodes CASSLGTLNEQFF. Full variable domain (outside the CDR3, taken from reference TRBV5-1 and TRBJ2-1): KAGVTQTPRYLIKTRGQQVTLSCSPISGHRSVSWYQQTPGQGLQFLFEYFSETQRNKGNFPGRFSGRQFSNSRSEMNVSTLELGDSALYLCASSLGTLNEQFFGPGTRLTVL.